This T cell receptor beta chain appears in the sequencing data of a study of OX40 agonist ivuxolimab in advanced cancers. The wider study: Partial responses were seen in three patients, one with hepatocellular carcinoma and two with cutaneous melanoma.

The assay was immunoSEQ multiplex PCR, and TCRdb's table has in-frame clones only and misses some. Of approximately 83,000 clones in the sample, 81% were seen once. This clone was observed a single time. Its target is not known. This CDR3 spans 15 amino acids. CDR1 and CDR2 from the germline V gene are ENHRY and SYGVKD. Trimming left V 1 base short and J 2 bases short, with 11 bases between. Study conclusions and caveats: Among the lowest peripheral clonal expansion occurred in 0.1-3.0 mg/kg partial responders.

This TCR came from an adult with an advanced solid tumor such as melanoma, head and neck, liver or kidney cancer. The V call is TRBV10-3, the J call TRBJ1-1, with D possibly matching TRBD1 (6 bases). Sequences were derived from CD4+ or CD8+ T cells sorted from blood, sampled in a trial of the OX40 agonist ivuxolimab. The CDR3 DNA reads as TGTGCCATCAGTGAGTATGGGGGGGGCAACACTGAAGCTTTCTTT. Translation gives CAISEYGGGNTEAFF.